There are a few counts of the clone carrying this TCR beta chain. Source study methods: Nucleated cell counts were estimated from reference gene primer amplification. Here immunoSEQ multiplex PCR was the method, and the copy in TCRdb shows in-frame clones only, minus some. V and J calls and clone size come straight from that table; D and trimming were deduced from the DNA. The repertoire has roughly 120,000 clones, around 83% of them found once; the top ten carry around 3.2%. Seattle participants joined during active infection and were tracked over time. This specimen comes from a study of blood T cell repertoires in COVID-19. Study in general: Samples came from the United States, Italy and Spain, spanning acute and convalescent COVID-19. T cells, B-cell-depleted T cells, or PBMCs provided the cDNA or gDNA that served as material.

The germline V gene has CDR1 SGHTA and CDR2 FQGNSA. The CDR3 is 15 residues long. V was trimmed by 5 bases and J by 0 bases, leaving 10 bases between them. The J gene is TRBJ1-4, the V gene TRBV7-2, with D unresolved. The sequence was obtained from a woman older than 75 with COVID-19, enrolled during active disease. The sequencing input was peripheral blood. For the CDR3, the DNA is TGTGCCAGCAGCCCGCAGGTTGCAACTAATGAAAAACTGTTTTTT. It specifies CASSPQVATNEKLFF.